These 16 T cell receptor beta chains were all obtained from the same sample, sequenced in a study of T cell repertoires in cytomegalovirus infection. TCRdb called the reads again in MiXCR, with one record for every CDR3 protein. Seen here are around 740,000 distinct CDR3 sequences, approximately 34% observed once, and the top ten hold about 2.8%. Material: PBMCs. The receptors derive from a human donor in good health (CMV status not recorded). Some clones in this sample may be carry-over from other donors' samples.

The CDR3: CSAKGQGIIRSTDTQYF. CDR3 in DNA: TGCAGTGCTAAGGGACAGGGGATTATACGCAGCACAGATACGCAGTATTTT. The chain employs TRBV20-1 and TRBJ2-3, with TRBD1 matching over 10 bases. This CDR3 is 17 amino acids long. Germline V gene data show CDR1 as DFQATT and CDR2 as SNEGSKA (reference sequence). V lost 4 bases, J lost 0 bases, and 10 bases stayed unmatched.

The rearrangement uses TRBV3-1 and TRBJ1-5, with D uncertain. The CDR3 length is 13 residues. Germline values: CDR1 LGHDT, CDR2 YNNKEL (reference sequence). V lost 3 bases and J lost 3, with 6 bases in between. This CDR3 reads CASSHRINQPQHF. In nucleotides, the CDR3 is TGTGCCAGCAGCCATCGGATCAATCAGCCCCAGCATTTT.

This clonotype appeared once. The genes are TRBV20-1 and TRBJ1-5; D possibly corresponds to TRBD1 (6 bases). V lost 6 bases and J lost 3, with 21 bases in between. The CDR3 spans 16 residues. From germline, CDR1 is DFQATT and CDR2 SNEGSKA (reference sequence). Here the CDR3 reads CSAPSGGPLTNQPQHF. The CDR3 coding sequence is TGCAGTGCCCCTTCTGGGGGCCCCCTAACCAATCAGCCCCAGCATTTT.

The V call is TRBV11-2, the J call TRBJ2-1; D might be TRBD1 (6 bases). Germline values: CDR1 SGHAT, CDR2 FQNNGV. The CDR3 loop spans 15 amino acids. The V end lost 5 bases, the J end lost 6 bases, and 17 bases lay between the germline ends. CDR3 residues: CASSRPWTVRNEQFF. The CDR3, as DNA: TGTGCCAGCAGCCGCCCCTGGACAGTCCGCAATGAGCAGTTCTTC.

The chain recombines TRBV19 with TRBJ1-1; tentative D call: TRBD1 (6 bases). Trimming stripped 3 bases from V and 8 bases from J, with 25 bases between. The CDR3 totals 17 residues. CDR1 is LNHDA and CDR2 is SQIVND in the germline V gene (reference sequence). In nucleotides, the CDR3 is TGTGCCAGTAGTATCTCCGCAGGGGCGCTCGGGGGGATGGAAGCTTTCTTT. As protein: CASSISAGALGGMEAFF.

The chain is built from TRBV29-1 and TRBJ1-1; the D gene is possibly TRBD1 (5 bases). The CDR3 extends over 14 amino acids. Germline-derived CDR1 and CDR2 are SQVTM and ANQGSEA. The germline V and J ends were trimmed by 6 bases and 3 bases, with 17 bases remaining between them. CDR3 nucleotide sequence: TGCAGCGTGGCCTCGGGTAGGGGACACACTGAAGCTTTCTTT. Translating gives CSVASGRGHTEAFF.

The DNA for the CDR3 is TGTGCCAGCAGTGGCGGGGGCGCGGTAGATACGCAGTATTTT. It is translated as CASSGGGAVDTQYF. The genes are TRBV28 and TRBJ2-3, with D perhaps TRBD2 (7 bases). This CDR3 is built from 14 residues. The V end was cut by 5 bases, the J end by 5 bases, with 14 bases between. Germline V CDR1 and CDR2: MDHEN, SYDVKM.

The genes are TRBV12-3 or TRBV12-4 and TRBJ2-7; TRBD2 might be the D (6 bases). This CDR3 is built from 14 residues. Trimming removed 3 bases from V and 9 bases from J, with 18 bases in between. The CDR3 bases are TGTGCCAGCAGTTTGGAGGGACGTACTGGGGGGCAGTACTTC. Translated, it gives CASSLEGRTGGQYF.

This clonotype turned up a few times. J is TRBJ1-5 and V is TRBV27; D uncertain. There are 13 residues in the CDR3. Germline lookup yields CDR1 MNHEY and CDR2 SMNVEV (reference sequence). Trimming took off 2 bases at V and 9 bases at J, with 11 bases between the two ends. The CDR3: CASSLGEDRPQHF. The CDR3 DNA reads TGTGCCAGCAGTTTAGGTGAGGATCGGCCCCAGCATTTT.

The chain is built from TRBV7-9 and TRBJ1-1; D is unresolved. The CDR3 consists of 13 residues. The germline CDR1 and CDR2 sequences are SEHNR and FQNEAQ (reference sequence). V was pared by 9 bases and J by 5 bases, with 16 bases between. CDR3 bases: TGTGCCAGAAGGTTCCGGACCGCGACTGAAGCTTTCTTT. Translating gives CARRFRTATEAFF. Complete variable domain (other parts from reference TRBV7-9 and TRBJ1-1): DTGVSQNPRHKITKRGQNVTFRCDPISEHNRLYWYRQTLGQGPEFLTYFQNEAQLEKSRLLSDRFSAERPKGSFSTLEIQRTEQGDSAMYLCARRFRTATEAFFGQGTRLTVV.

CDR3 amino acids: CASSPSQRGYNEQFF. CDR3 sequence (DNA): TGTGCCAGCAGCCCTTCCCAGCGGGGGTACAATGAGCAGTTCTTC. The J gene is TRBJ2-1, the V gene TRBV7-9, with 8 bases identical to TRBD2. Trimming cost V 5 bases and J 4 bases; bases outside gene matches: 7. The CDR3 spans 15 residues. The germline CDR1 and CDR2 sequences are SEHNR and FQNEAQ (reference sequence).

The CDR3, as DNA: TGTGCCAGCAGCTTAGCAGGGGCGGACGAGCAGTACTTC. It specifies CASSLAGADEQYF. The V call is TRBV7-6, the J call TRBJ2-7; TRBD1 might be the D (5 bases). The CDR3 consists of 13 residues. Germline CDR1 reads SGHVS; CDR2 reads FNYEAQ. The V and J ends lost 0 bases and 5 bases respectively, with 8 bases between them.

In its sample, this clonotype was seen a few times. V is TRBV6-6 and J is TRBJ1-1; no clear D gene. The CDR3 runs to 14 residues. V shed 2 bases and J shed 1 base, with 8 bases lying between them. The germline V gene has CDR1 MNHNY and CDR2 SVGAGI (reference sequence). CDR3 protein: CASSYGAWNTEAFF. The CDR3 DNA follows: TGTGCCAGCAGTTACGGCGCTTGGAACACTGAAGCTTTCTTT.

This chain links TRBV28 with TRBJ2-4, with a weak D call TRBD1 (5 bases). The germline V gene has CDR1 MDHEN and CDR2 SYDVKM. The V end lost 6 bases, the J end lost 6 bases, and 12 bases lay between the germline ends. The CDR3 loop spans 13 amino acids. The CDR3 protein is CASSVTGLNIQYF. The CDR3 bases are TGTGCCAGCAGCGTCACAGGTTTAAACATTCAGTACTTC.

This clonotype was detected only a few times. The chain is built from TRBV5-1 and TRBJ1-6, with D tentatively TRBD1 (6 bases). The CDR3 has 16 residues. Germline loops: CDR1 SGHRS, CDR2 YFSETQ. V was clipped by 0 bases and J by 8 bases, with 15 bases between them. CDR3 loop: CASSLEGSGVDSPLHF. For the CDR3, the DNA is TGCGCCAGCAGCTTGGAAGGATCAGGGGTTGATTCACCCCTCCACTTT.

This clonotype was counted a few times. In DNA form, the CDR3 reads TGCAGCGTTGAGGCGGAGGCTCAACTTTACAATGAGCAGTTCTTC. Its translation: CSVEAEAQLYNEQFF. The rearrangement joins TRBV29-1 to TRBJ2-1; possible D gene TRBD2, 5 bases. V was shortened by 3 bases and J by 4 bases, with 16 bases between the two germline ends. Per germline, CDR1 SQVTM and CDR2 ANQGSEA. The CDR3 loop spans 15 amino acids.